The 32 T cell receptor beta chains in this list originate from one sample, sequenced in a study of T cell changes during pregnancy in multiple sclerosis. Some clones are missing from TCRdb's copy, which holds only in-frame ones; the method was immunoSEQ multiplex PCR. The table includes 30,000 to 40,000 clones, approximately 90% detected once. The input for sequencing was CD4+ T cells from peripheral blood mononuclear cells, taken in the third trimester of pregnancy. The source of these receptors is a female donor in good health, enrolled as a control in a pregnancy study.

CDR3 sequence reads: CASSLINRDNQPQHF. Here the CDR3 DNA reads TGTGCCAGCAGCCTAATAAACAGGGATAATCAGCCCCAGCATTTT. The J gene is TRBJ1-5, the V gene TRBV5-4, with D possibly TRBD1 on 6 matching bases. The germline V and J ends were trimmed by 4 bases and 4 bases, with 15 bases remaining between them. Germline loops: CDR1 SGHNT, CDR2 YYREEE (reference sequence). The CDR3 spans 15 residues.

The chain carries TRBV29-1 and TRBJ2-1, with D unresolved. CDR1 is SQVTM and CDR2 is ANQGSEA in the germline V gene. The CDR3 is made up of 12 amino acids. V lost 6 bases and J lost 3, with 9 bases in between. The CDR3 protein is CSVSLGYNEQFF. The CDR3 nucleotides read TGCAGCGTCTCCCTAGGCTACAATGAGCAGTTCTTC.

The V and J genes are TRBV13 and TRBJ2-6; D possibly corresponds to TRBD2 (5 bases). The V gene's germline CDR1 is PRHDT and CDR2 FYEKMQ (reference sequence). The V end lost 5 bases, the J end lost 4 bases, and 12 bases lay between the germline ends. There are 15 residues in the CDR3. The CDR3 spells CASSLGGPGANVLTF. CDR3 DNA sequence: TGTGCCAGCAGCCTCGGCGGGCCCGGGGCCAACGTCCTGACTTTC.

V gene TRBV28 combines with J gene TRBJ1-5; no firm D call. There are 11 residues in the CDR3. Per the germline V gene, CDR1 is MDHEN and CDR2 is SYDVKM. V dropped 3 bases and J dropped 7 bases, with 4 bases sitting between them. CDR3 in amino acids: CASSLAQPQHF. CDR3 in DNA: TGTGCCAGCAGTTTGGCCCAGCCCCAGCATTTT.

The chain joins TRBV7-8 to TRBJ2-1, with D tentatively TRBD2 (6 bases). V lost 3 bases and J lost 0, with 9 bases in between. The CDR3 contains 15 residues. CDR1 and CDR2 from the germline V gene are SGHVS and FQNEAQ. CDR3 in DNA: TGTGCCAGCAGCTTGAGGGAGGACTCCTACAATGAGCAGTTCTTC. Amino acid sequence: CASSLREDSYNEQFF.

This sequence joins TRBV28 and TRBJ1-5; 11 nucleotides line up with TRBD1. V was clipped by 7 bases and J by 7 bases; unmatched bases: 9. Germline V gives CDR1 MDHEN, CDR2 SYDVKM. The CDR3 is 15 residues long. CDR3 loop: CASTRGTGGRQPQHF. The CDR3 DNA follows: TGTGCCAGCACCCGAGGGACAGGGGGTAGACAGCCCCAGCATTTT.

As DNA, the CDR3 is TGTGCCAGCAGCCCAGGGGTCCGACCCTACGAGCAGTACTTC. Residues: CASSPGVRPYEQYF. The chain has TRBV11-2 and TRBJ2-7, with TRBD1 as a possible D gene (6 bases). Germline values: CDR1 SGHAT, CDR2 FQNNGV. The CDR3 spans 14 residues. Trimming removed 5 bases from V and 2 bases from J, with 13 bases in between.

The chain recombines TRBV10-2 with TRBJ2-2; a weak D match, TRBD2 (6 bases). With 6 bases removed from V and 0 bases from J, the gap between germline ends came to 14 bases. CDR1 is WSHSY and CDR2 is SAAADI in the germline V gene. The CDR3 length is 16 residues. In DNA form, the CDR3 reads TGCGCCAGCAGAACCCCGACTAGTGCGAACACCGGGGAGCTGTTTTTT. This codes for CASRTPTSANTGELFF.

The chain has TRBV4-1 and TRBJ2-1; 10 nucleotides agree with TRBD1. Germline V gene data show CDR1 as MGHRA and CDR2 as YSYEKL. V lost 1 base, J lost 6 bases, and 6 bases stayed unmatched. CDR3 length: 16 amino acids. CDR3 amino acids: CASSQGSRDRGNEQFF. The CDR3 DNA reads TGCGCCAGCAGCCAAGGGTCCCGGGACAGGGGCAATGAGCAGTTCTTC.

The CDR3 bases are TGTGCCAGCAGATCCCCAGTAGGGGGAGTTAATTCACCCCTCCACTTT. Its protein is CASRSPVGGVNSPLHF. This rearrangement joins TRBV2 to TRBJ1-6; the D gene is possibly TRBD1 (6 bases). V lost 6 bases and J 6 bases, leaving 18 bases between the germline ends. This CDR3 spans 16 amino acids. From germline, CDR1 is SNHLY and CDR2 FYNNEI.

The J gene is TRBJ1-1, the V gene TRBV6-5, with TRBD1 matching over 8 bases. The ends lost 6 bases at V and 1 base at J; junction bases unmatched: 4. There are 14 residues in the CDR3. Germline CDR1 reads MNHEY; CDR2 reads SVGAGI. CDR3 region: CASRRTGKNTEAFF. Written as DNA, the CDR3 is TGTGCCAGCAGGCGGACAGGGAAGAACACTGAAGCTTTCTTT.

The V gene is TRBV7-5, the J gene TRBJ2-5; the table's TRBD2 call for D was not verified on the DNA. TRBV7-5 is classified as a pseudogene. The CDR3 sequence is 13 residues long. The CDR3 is CVRSSGGQETQYF. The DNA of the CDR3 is TGTGTCAGAAGCTCGGGGGGACAAGAGACCCAGTACTTC.

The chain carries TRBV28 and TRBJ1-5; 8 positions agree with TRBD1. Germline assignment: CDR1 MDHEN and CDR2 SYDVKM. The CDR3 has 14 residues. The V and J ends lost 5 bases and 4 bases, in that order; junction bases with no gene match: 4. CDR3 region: CASSAQGGNQPQHF. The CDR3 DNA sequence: TGTGCCAGCAGTGCACAGGGGGGGAATCAGCCCCAGCATTTT.

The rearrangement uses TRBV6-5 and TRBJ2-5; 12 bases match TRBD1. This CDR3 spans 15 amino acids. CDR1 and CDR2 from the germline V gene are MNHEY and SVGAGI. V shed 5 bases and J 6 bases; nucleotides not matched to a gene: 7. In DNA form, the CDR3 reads TGTGCCAGCAGTGGGGGACAGGGGGCGCGAAAGACCCAGTACTTC. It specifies CASSGGQGARKTQYF.

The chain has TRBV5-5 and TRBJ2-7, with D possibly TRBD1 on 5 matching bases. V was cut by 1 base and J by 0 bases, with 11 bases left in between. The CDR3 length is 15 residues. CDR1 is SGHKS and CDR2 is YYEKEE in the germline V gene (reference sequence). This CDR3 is CASSLLGLSSYEQYF. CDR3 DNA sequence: TGTGCCAGCAGCTTGCTGGGGCTTAGCTCCTACGAGCAGTACTTC.

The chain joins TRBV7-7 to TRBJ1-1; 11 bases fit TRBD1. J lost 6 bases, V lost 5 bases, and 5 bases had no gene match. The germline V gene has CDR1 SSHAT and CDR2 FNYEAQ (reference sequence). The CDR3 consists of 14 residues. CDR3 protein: CASSQGQGVAEAFF. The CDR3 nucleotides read TGTGCCAGCAGCCAGGGACAGGGGGTCGCTGAAGCTTTCTTT.

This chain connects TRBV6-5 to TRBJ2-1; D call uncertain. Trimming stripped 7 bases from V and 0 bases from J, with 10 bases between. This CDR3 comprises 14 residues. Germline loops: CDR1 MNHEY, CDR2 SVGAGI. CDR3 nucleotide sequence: TGTGCCAGCAAAACGCTACTCTCCTACAATGAGCAGTTCTTC. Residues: CASKTLLSYNEQFF.

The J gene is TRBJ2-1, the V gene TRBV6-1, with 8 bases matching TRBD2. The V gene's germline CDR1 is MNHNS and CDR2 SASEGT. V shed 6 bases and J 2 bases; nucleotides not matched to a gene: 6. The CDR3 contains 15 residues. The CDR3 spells CASRGVGRAYNEQFF. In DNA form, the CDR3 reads TGTGCCAGCAGGGGAGTCGGGAGGGCCTACAATGAGCAGTTCTTC.

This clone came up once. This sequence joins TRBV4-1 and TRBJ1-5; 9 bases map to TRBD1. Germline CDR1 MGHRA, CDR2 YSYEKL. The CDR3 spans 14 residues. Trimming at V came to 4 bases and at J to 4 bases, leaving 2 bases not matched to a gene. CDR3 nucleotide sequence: TGCGCCAGCAGCCTTGGACAGGGGAATCAGCCCCAGCATTTT. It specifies CASSLGQGNQPQHF.

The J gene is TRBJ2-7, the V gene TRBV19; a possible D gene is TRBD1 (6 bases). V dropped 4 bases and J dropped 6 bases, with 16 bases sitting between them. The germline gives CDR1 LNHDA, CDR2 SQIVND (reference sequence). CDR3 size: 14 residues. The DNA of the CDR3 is TGTGCCAGTAGTAGTCTTCGCGGACAGAGCGAGCAGTACTTC. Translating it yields CASSSLRGQSEQYF.

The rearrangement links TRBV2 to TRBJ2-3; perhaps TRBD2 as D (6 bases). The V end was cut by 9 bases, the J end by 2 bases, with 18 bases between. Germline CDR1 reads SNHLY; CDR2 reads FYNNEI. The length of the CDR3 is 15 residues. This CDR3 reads CARSTGTGNTDTQYF. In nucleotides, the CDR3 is TGTGCCAGGTCGACCGGGACTGGAAACACAGATACGCAGTATTTT.

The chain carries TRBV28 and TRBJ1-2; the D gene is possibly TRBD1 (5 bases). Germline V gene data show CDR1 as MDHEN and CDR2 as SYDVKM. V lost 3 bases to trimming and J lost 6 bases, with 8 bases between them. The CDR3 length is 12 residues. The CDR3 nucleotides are TGTGCCAGCAGTTTTAAGGGGAATGGCTACACCTTC. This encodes CASSFKGNGYTF.

The CDR3 loop is CASSLDRVRQPQHF. CDR3 DNA sequence: TGTGCCAGCAGTTTGGACAGGGTCAGGCAGCCCCAGCATTTT. The rearrangement uses TRBV28 and TRBJ1-5; TRBD1 matches at 8 bases. Trimming took 3 bases from V and 7 from J; bases not matched to a gene: 5. Germline lookup yields CDR1 MDHEN and CDR2 SYDVKM. The CDR3 totals 14 residues.

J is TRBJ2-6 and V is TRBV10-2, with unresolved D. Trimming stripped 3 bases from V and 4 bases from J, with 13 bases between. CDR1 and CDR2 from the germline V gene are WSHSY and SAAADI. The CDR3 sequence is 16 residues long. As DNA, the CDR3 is TGCGCCAGCAGTGATATCCTGGGCCGGGGGGCCAACGTCCTGACTTTC. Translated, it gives CASSDILGRGANVLTF.

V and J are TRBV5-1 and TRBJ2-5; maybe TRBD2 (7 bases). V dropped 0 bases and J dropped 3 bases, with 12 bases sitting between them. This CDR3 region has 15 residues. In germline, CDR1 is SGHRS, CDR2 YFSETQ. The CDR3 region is CASSLAGGPEETQYF. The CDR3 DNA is TGCGCCAGCAGCTTGGCCGGGGGGCCCGAAGAGACCCAGTACTTC.

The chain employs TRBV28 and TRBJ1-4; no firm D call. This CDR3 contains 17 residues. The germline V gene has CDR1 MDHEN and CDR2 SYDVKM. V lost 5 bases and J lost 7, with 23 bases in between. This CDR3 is CASSLPRTNARREKLFF. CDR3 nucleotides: TGTGCCAGCAGTCTCCCTAGAACTAACGCGCGGCGTGAAAAACTGTTTTTT.

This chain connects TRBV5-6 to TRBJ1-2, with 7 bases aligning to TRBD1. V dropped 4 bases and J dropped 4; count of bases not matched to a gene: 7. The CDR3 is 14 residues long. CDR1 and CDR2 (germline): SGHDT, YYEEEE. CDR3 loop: CASSRGTEIYGYTF. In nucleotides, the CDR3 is TGTGCCAGCAGCCGAGGGACAGAAATCTATGGCTACACCTTC.

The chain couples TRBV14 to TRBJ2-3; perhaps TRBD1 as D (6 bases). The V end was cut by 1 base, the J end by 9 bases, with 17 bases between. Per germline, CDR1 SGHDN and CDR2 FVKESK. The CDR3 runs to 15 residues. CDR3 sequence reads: CASSQVQGGLGTQYF. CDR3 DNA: TGTGCCAGCAGCCAAGTCCAAGGGGGTCTCGGGACGCAGTATTTT.

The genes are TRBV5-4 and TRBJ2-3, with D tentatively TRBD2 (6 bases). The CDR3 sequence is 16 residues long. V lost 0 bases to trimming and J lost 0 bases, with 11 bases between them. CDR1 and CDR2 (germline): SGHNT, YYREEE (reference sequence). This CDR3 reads CASSLVAGISTDTQYF. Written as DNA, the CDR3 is TGTGCCAGCAGCTTGGTGGCGGGAATAAGCACAGATACGCAGTATTTT.

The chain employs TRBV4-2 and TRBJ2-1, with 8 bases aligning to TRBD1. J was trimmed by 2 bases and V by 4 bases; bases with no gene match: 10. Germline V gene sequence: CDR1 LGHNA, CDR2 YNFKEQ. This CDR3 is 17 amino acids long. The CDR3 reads CASSREGQGSTYNEQFF. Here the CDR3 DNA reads TGTGCCAGCAGCCGGGAAGGACAGGGTTCTACCTACAATGAGCAGTTCTTC.

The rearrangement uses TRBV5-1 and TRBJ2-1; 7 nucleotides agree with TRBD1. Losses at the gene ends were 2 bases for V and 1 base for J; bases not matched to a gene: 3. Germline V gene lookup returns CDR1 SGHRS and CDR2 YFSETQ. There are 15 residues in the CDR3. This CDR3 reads CASSLTGDSYNEQFF. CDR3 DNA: TGCGCCAGCAGCTTAACAGGGGATTCCTACAATGAGCAGTTCTTC.

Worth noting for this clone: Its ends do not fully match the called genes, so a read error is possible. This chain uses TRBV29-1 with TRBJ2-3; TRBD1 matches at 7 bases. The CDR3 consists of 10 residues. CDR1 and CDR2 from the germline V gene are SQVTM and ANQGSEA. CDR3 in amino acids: CSVETGDVGF. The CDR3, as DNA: TGCAGCGTTGAAACAGGGGACGTTGGTTTT.